This T cell receptor (beta chain) was captured in a study of blood T cell dynamics during melanoma immunotherapy. V was clipped by 4 bases and J by 4 bases, with 8 bases between them. CDR1 and CDR2 (germline): LGHNA, YSLEER. This CDR3 is 13 amino acids long. Assay used: immunoSEQ multiplex PCR; TCRdb lists only in-frame clones, some missing. The sample carries about 5,000 clones, around 87% recorded once. Time point described: pre-treatment baseline. Blood was drawn before treatment and at week 3 after checkpoint blockade. The TCR sequence derives from a human donor with melanoma. Material: blood, obtained from a patient treated with checkpoint blockade. The gene calls are TRBV4-3 and TRBJ1-3, with a possible D match to TRBD1 (6 bases). For the CDR3, the DNA is TGCGCCAGCAGCCGGGACACGGGAAACACCATATATTTT. Residues: CASSRDTGNTIYF.